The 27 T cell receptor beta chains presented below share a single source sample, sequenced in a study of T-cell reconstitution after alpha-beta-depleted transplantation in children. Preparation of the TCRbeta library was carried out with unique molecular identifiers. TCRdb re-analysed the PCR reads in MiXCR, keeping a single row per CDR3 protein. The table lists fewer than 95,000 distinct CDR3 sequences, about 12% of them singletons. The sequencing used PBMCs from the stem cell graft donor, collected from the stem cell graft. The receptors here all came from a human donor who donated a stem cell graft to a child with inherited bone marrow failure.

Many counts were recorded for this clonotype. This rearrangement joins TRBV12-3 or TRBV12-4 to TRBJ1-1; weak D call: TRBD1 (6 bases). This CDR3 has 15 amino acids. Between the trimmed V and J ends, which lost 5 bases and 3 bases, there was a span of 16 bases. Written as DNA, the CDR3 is TGTGCCAGCAGTCTACCAAACAGGGAATACACTGAAGCTTTCTTT. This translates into CASSLPNREYTEAFF.

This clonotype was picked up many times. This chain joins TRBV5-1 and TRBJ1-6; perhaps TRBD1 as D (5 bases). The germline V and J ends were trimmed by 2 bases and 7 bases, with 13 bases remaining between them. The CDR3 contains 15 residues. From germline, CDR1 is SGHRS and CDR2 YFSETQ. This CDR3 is CASSFTAGTNSPLHF. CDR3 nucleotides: TGCGCCAGCAGCTTTACGGCCGGGACCAATTCACCCCTCCACTTT. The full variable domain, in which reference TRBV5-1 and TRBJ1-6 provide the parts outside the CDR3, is KAGVTQTPRYLIKTRGQQVTLSCSPISGHRSVSWYQQTPGQGLQFLFEYFSETQRNKGNFPGRFSGRQFSNSRSEMNVSTLELGDSALYLCASSFTAGTNSPLHFGNGTRLTVT.

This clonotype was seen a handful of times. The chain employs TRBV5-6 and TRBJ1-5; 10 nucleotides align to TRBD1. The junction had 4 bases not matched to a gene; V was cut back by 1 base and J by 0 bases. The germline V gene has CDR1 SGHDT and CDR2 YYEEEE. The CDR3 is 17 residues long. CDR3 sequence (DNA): TGTGCCAGCAGCTTGTCGGGACAGGGGTATAGCAATCAGCCCCAGCATTTT. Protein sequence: CASSLSGQGYSNQPQHF.

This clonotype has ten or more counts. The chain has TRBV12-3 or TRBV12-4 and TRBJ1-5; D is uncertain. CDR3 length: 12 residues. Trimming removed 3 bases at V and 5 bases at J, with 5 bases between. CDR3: CASSLADQPQHF. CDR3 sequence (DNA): TGTGCCAGCAGTTTGGCCGATCAGCCCCAGCATTTT.

The CDR3 DNA sequence: TGCAGTGCTAGCCCCTCGGCGGGCTACGAGCAGTACTTC. Translating it yields CSASPSAGYEQYF. This chain uses TRBV20-1 with TRBJ2-7; possibly TRBD2 for D (5 bases). Trimming removed 3 bases from V and 3 bases from J, with 12 bases in between. The CDR3 loop spans 13 amino acids. CDR1 is DFQATT, CDR2 SNEGSKA, per germline (reference sequence).

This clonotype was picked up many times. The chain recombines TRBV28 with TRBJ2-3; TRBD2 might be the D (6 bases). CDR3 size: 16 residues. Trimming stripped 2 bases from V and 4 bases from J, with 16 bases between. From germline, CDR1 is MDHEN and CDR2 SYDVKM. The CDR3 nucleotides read TGTGCCAGCAGTTTAAATTTGGGGGGAAGGTCAGATACGCAGTATTTT. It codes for CASSLNLGGRSDTQYF.

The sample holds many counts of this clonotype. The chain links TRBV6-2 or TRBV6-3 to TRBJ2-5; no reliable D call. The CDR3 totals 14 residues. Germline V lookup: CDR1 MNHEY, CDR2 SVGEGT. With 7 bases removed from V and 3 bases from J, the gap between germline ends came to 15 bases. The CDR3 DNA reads TGTGCCAGCACCCCTGACGGATATGAAGAGACCCAGTACTTC. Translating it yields CASTPDGYEETQYF.

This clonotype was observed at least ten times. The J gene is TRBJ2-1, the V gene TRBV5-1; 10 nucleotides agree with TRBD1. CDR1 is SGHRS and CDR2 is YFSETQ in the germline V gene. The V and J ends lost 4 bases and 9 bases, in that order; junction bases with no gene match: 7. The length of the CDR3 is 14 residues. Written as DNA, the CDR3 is TGCGCCAGCAGCGTAGGACAGGGGGAGGTTGAGCAGTTCTTC. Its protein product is CASSVGQGEVEQFF.

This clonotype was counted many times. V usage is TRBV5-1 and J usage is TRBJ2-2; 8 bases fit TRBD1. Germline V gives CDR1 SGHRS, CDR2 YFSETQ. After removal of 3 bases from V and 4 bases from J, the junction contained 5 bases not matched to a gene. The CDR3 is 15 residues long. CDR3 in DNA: TGCGCCAGCAGCTCGGGACAGGTTCTCACCGGGGAGCTGTTTTTT. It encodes CASSSGQVLTGELFF.

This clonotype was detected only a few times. In nucleotides, the CDR3 is TGCAGTGCTCACTTTTCCAACACCGGGGAGCTGTTTTTT. This gives the protein CSAHFSNTGELFF. The V gene is TRBV20-1, the J gene TRBJ2-2; D unresolved. V was shortened by 5 bases and J by 2 bases, with 9 bases between the two germline ends. The CDR3 covers 13 residues. Germline V CDR1 and CDR2: DFQATT, SNEGSKA (reference sequence).

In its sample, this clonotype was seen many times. The CDR3 DNA reads as TGCAGCGCTGTAGGGGACTCGAATTCCTACGAGCAGTACTTC. Translation gives CSAVGDSNSYEQYF. The chain links TRBV29-1 to TRBJ2-7, with D tentatively TRBD2 (6 bases). The germline V and J ends were trimmed by 7 bases and 1 base, with 17 bases remaining between them. The CDR3 contains 14 residues. Per germline, CDR1 SQVTM and CDR2 ANQGSEA.

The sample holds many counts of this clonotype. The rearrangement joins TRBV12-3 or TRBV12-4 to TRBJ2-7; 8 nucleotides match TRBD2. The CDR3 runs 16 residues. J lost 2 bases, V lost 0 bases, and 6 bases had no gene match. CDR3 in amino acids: CASSLARPSGPYEQYF. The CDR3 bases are TGTGCCAGCAGTTTAGCGCGTCCTAGCGGGCCCTACGAGCAGTACTTC.

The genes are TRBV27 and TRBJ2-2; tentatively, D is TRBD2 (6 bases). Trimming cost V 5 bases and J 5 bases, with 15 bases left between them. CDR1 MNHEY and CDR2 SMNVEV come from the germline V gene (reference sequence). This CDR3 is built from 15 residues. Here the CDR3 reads CASSPKGLMTGELFF. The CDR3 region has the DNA TGTGCCAGCAGTCCAAAGGGACTGATGACCGGGGAGCTGTTTTTT.

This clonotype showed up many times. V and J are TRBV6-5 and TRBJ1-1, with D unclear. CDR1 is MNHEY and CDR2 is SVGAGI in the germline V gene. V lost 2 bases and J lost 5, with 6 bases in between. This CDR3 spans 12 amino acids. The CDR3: CASSYGETEAFF. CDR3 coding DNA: TGTGCCAGCAGTTACGGGGAGACTGAAGCTTTCTTT.

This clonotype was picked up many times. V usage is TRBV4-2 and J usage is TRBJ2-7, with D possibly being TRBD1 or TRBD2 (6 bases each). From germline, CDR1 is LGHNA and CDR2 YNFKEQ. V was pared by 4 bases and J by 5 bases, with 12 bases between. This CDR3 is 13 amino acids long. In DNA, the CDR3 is TGTGCCAGCAGCCCACCGGGGGCAAACGAGCAGTACTTC. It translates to CASSPPGANEQYF.

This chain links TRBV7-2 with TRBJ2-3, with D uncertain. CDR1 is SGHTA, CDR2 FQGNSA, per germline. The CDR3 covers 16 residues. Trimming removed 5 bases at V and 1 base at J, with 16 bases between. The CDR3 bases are TGTGCCAGCAGCCCAGTGGCAGGAGAAGGCACAGATACGCAGTATTTT. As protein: CASSPVAGEGTDTQYF.

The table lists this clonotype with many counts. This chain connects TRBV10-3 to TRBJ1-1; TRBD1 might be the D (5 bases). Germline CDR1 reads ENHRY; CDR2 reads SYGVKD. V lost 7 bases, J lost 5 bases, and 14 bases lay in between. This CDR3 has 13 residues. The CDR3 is CAINGGEVTEAFF. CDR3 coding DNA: TGTGCCATCAACGGAGGGGAGGTAACTGAAGCTTTCTTT.

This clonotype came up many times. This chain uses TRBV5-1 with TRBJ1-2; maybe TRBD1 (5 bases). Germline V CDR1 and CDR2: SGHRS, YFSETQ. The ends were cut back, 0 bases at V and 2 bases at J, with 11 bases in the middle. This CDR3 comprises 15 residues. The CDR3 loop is CASSLDGGLNYGYTF. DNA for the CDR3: TGCGCCAGCAGCTTGGATGGGGGACTAAACTATGGCTACACCTTC.

As DNA, the CDR3 is TGTGCCAGCAGTTTATCGAGGCGGGGTAGCTCCTACAATGAGCAGTTCTTC. The encoded protein is CASSLSRRGSSYNEQFF. The chain joins TRBV27 to TRBJ2-1; TRBD2 might be the D (6 bases). V was cut by 0 bases and J by 0 bases, with 12 bases left in between. The CDR3 has 17 residues. In germline, CDR1 is MNHEY, CDR2 SMNVEV (reference sequence).

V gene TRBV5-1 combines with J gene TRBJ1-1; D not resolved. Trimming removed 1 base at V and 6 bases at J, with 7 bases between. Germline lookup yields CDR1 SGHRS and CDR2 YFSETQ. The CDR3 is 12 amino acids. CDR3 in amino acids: CASSLQDAEAFF. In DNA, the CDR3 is TGCGCCAGCAGCTTGCAGGATGCTGAAGCTTTCTTT.

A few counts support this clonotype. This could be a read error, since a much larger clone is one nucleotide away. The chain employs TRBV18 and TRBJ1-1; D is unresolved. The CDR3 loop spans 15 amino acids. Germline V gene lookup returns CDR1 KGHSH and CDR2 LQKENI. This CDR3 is CVSSPAQSSYTEAFF. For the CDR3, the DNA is TGTGTCAGCTCACCTGCACAGAGTTCATACACTGAAGCTTTCTTT.

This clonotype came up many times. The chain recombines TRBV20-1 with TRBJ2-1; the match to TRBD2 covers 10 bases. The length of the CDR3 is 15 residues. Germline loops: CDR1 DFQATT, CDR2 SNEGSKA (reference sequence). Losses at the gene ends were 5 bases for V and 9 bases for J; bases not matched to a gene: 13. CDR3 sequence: CSAQDRLAGRSEQFF. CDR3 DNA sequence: TGCAGTGCTCAAGACCGACTAGCGGGTAGAAGTGAGCAGTTCTTC.

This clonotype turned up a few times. The CDR3 nucleotides are TGTGCCAGCAGTTATGCCAGTCCCGGGGAGCTGTTTTTT. This gives the protein CASSYASPGELFF. J is TRBJ2-2 and V is TRBV6-5, with D hard to call. The V gene's germline CDR1 is MNHEY and CDR2 SVGAGI. The V end lost 3 bases, the J end lost 6 bases, and 8 bases lay between the germline ends. The CDR3 is made up of 13 amino acids.

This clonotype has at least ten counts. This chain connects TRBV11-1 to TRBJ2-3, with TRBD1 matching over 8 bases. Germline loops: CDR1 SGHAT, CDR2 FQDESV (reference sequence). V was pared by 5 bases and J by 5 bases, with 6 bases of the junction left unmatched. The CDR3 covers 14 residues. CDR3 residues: CASSPRTGIDTQYF. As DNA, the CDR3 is TGTGCCAGCAGCCCCCGGACAGGGATAGATACGCAGTATTTT.

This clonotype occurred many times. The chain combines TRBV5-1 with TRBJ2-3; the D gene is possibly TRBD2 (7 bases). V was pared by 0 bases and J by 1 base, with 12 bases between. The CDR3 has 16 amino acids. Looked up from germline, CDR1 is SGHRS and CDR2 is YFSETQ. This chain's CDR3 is CASSLEGGPGTDTQYF. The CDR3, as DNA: TGCGCCAGCAGCTTGGAGGGGGGGCCGGGCACAGATACGCAGTATTTT.

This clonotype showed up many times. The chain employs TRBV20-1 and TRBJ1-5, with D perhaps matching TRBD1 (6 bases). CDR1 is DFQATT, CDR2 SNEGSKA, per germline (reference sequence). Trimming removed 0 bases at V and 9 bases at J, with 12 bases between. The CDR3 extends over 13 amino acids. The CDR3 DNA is TGCAGTGCTAGAGATAGGGGGGGGTGGCCCCAGCATTTT. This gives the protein CSARDRGGWPQHF.

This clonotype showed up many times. CDR3 residues: CASSFRPEDTGELFF. In nucleotides, the CDR3 is TGCGCCAGCAGCTTCCGACCAGAGGACACCGGGGAGCTGTTTTTT. The rearrangement uses TRBV5-1 and TRBJ2-2; no firm D call. The CDR3 length is 15 residues. The germline V gene has CDR1 SGHRS and CDR2 YFSETQ. V lost 2 bases and J 3 bases, leaving 11 bases between the germline ends.